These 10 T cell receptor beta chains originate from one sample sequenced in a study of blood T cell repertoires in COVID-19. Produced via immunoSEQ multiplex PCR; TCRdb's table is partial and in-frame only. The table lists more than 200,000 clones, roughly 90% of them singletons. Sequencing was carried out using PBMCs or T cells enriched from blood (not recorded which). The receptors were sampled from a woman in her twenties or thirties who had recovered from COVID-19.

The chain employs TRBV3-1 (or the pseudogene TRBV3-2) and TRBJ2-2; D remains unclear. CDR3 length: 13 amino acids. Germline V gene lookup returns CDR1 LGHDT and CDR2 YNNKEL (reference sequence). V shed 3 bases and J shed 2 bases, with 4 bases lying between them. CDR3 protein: CASSQSNTGELFF. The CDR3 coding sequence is TGTGCCAGCAGCCAGAGTAACACCGGGGAGCTGTTTTTT.

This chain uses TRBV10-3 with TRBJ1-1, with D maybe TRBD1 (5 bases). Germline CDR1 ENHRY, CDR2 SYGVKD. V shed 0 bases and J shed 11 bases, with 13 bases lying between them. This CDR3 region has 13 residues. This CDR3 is CAISESGAGLAFF. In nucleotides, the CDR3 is TGTGCCATCAGTGAGTCAGGGGCTGGTCTGGCTTTCTTT.

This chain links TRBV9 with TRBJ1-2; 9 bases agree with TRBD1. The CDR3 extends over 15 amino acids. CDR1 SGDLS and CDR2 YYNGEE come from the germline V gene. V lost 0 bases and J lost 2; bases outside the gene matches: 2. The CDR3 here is CASSVGTGANYGYTF. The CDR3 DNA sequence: TGTGCCAGCAGCGTAGGGACAGGGGCGAACTATGGCTACACCTTC.

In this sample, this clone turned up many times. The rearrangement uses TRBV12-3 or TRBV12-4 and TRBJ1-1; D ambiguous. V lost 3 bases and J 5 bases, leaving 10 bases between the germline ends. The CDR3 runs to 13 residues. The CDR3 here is CASSLVEGTEAFF. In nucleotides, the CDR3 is TGTGCCAGCAGTTTGGTCGAGGGTACTGAAGCTTTCTTT.

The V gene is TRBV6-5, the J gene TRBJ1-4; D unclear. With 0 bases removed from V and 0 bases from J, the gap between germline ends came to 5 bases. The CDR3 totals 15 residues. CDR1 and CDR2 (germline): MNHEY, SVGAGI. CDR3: CASSYSGATNEKLFF. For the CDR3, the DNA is TGTGCCAGCAGTTACTCCGGGGCAACTAATGAAAAACTGTTTTTT.

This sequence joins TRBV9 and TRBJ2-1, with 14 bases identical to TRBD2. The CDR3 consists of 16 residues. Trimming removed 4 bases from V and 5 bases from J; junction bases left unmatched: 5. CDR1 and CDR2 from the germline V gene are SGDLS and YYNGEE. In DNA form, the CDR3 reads TGTGCCAGCAGCTTGGGACTAGCGGGAGCTCACAATGAGCAGTTCTTC. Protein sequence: CASSLGLAGAHNEQFF. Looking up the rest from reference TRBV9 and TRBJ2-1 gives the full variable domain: DSGVTQTPKHLITATGQRVTLRCSPRSGDLSVYWYQQSLDQGLQFLIQYYNGEERAKGNILERFSAQQFPDLHSELNLSSLELGDSALYFCASSLGLAGAHNEQFFGPGTRLTVL.

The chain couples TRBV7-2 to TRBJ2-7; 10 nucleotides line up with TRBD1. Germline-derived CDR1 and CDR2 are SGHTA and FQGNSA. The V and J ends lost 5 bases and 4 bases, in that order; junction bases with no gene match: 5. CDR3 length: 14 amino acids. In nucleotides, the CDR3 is TGTGCCAGCAGCGGGACAGGGGTTGGGTACGAGCAGTACTTC. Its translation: CASSGTGVGYEQYF.

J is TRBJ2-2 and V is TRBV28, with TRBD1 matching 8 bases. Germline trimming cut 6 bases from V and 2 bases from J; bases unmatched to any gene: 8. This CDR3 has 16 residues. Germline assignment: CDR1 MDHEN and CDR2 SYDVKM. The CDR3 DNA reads TGTGCCAGCAGGCAGACAGGGGCCCTAAACACCGGGGAGCTGTTTTTT. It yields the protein CASRQTGALNTGELFF.

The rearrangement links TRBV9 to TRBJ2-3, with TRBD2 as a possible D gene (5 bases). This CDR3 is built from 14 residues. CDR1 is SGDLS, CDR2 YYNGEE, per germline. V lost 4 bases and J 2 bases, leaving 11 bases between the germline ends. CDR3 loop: CASSLSGDTDTQYF. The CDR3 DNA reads TGTGCCAGCAGCTTGAGCGGAGACACAGATACGCAGTATTTT.

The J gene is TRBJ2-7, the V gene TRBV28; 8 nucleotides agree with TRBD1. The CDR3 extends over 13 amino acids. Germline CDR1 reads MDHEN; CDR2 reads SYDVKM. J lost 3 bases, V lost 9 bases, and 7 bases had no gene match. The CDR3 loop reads CASLNRGNYEQYF. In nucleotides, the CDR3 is TGTGCCAGTCTAAACAGGGGGAACTACGAGCAGTACTTC.